Listed here are 14 T cell receptor beta chains from one sample, sequenced in a study of blood T cell repertoires in COVID-19. Data came from immunoSEQ multiplex PCR; TCRdb stores just in-frame clones and leaves some out. The sample comprises about 41,000 clones, around 80% of which are singletons, and about 27% rests with the top ten. The sample taken for sequencing was peripheral blood. These receptors all stem from a man older than 75 with acute or convalescent COVID-19.

This clone showed up just a few times. At one of its ends the junction is not consistent with the germline gene, which may arise from a read error. This sequence joins TRBV7-9 and TRBJ1-3; no reliable D call. This CDR3 has 16 residues. Per germline, CDR1 SEHNR and CDR2 FQNEAQ (reference sequence). CDR3 nucleotide sequence: TGTGCCAGCAGCCTAGCGTCGTGGAGCTCTGGAAACACCATATATTTT. Amino acid sequence: CASSLASWSSGNTIYF. The whole variable domain, filled in from reference TRBV7-9 and TRBJ1-3, reads DTGVSQNPRHKITKRGQNVTFRCDPISEHNRLYWYRQTLGQGPEFLTYFQNEAQLEKSRLLSDRFSAERPKGSFSTLEIQRTEQGDSAMYLCASSLASWSSGNTIYFGEGSWLTVV.

A few counts support this clone. The chain couples TRBV5-1 to TRBJ2-7; 8 nucleotides agree with TRBD2. Trimming at V came to 4 bases and at J to 5 bases, leaving 11 bases not matched to a gene. This CDR3 spans 15 amino acids. Germline V gene data show CDR1 as SGHRS and CDR2 as YFSETQ. The DNA of the CDR3 is TGCGCCAGCAGCCCTACTACTAGCGGCAGTAACGAGCAGTACTTC. The encoded protein is CASSPTTSGSNEQYF.

The rearrangement links TRBV18 to TRBJ2-5; no clear D gene. This CDR3 region has 15 residues. The V and J ends lost 5 bases and 2 bases respectively, with 15 bases between them. Germline CDR1 and CDR2: KGHSH and LQKENI. The CDR3 loop reads CASSSSRLGQETQYF. CDR3 bases: TGTGCCAGCTCATCATCCCGACTCGGACAAGAGACCCAGTACTTC.

The chain has TRBV5-1 and TRBJ2-3; 11 nucleotides line up with TRBD2. Germline V gives CDR1 SGHRS, CDR2 YFSETQ. There are 16 residues in the CDR3. V lost 4 bases, J lost 7 bases, and 11 bases stayed unmatched. The CDR3 spells CASSLGTSGYTNTQYF. As DNA, the CDR3 is TGCGCCAGCAGCCTGGGGACTAGCGGTTACACGAATACGCAGTATTTT. The full variable domain, completed using reference TRBV5-1 and TRBJ2-3, is KAGVTQTPRYLIKTRGQQVTLSCSPISGHRSVSWYQQTPGQGLQFLFEYFSETQRNKGNFPGRFSGRQFSNSRSEMNVSTLELGDSALYLCASSLGTSGYTNTQYFGPGTRLTVL.

The chain combines TRBV9 with TRBJ1-2; D is perhaps TRBD1 (5 bases). V lost 0 bases and J 2 bases, leaving 11 bases between the germline ends. Germline lookup yields CDR1 SGDLS and CDR2 YYNGEE. There are 15 residues in the CDR3. The CDR3 DNA reads as TGTGCCAGCAGCGTAGGAAGGGGTGGAAACTATGGCTACACCTTC. This translates into CASSVGRGGNYGYTF.

This sequence joins TRBV28 and TRBJ2-7; the D gene is possibly TRBD2 (5 bases). This CDR3 is 12 amino acids long. Trimming shortened V by 7 bases and J by 6 bases, and 13 bases separated the two germline ends. Germline-derived CDR1 and CDR2 are MDHEN and SYDVKM. CDR3 sequence reads: CASTFGVSEQYF. CDR3 nucleotide sequence: TGTGCCAGCACCTTCGGGGTTTCCGAGCAGTACTTC.

V is TRBV25-1 and J is TRBJ2-1, with 16 bases aligning to TRBD2. In germline, CDR1 is MGHDK, CDR2 SYGVNS. The CDR3 extends over 16 amino acids. The V gene end was trimmed by 3 bases and the J gene end by 9 bases; junction bases not matched to a gene: 5. This CDR3 reads CASSDLGTSGRVEQFF. CDR3 DNA: TGTGCCAGCAGTGATCTAGGGACTAGCGGGAGGGTTGAGCAGTTCTTC. The full variable domain, with the rest looked up from reference TRBV25-1 and TRBJ2-1, is EADIYQTPRYLVIGTGKKITLECSQTMGHDKMYWYQQDPGMELHLIHYSYGVNSTEKGDLSSESTVSRIRTEHFPLTLESARPSHTSQYLCASSDLGTSGRVEQFFGPGTRLTVL.

The CDR3 protein is CASSLGAGGPSDTQYF. DNA for the CDR3: TGTGCCAGCAGCTTAGGGGCGGGGGGGCCCTCAGATACGCAGTATTTT. The rearrangement links TRBV7-8 to TRBJ2-3; 9 positions agree with TRBD2. Trimming cost V 1 base and J 4 bases; bases outside gene matches: 6. This CDR3 has 16 residues. Germline CDR1 SGHVS, CDR2 FQNEAQ.

This rearrangement joins TRBV5-1 to TRBJ2-7; 7 nucleotides match TRBD2. The germline V gene encodes CDR1 SGHRS and CDR2 YFSETQ. With V trimmed by 0 bases and J by 0 bases, 3 bases remained unmatched. The CDR3 totals 15 residues. CDR3 region: CASSLGSGGSYEQYF. The CDR3 DNA reads as TGCGCCAGCAGCTTGGGGTCGGGGGGCTCCTACGAGCAGTACTTC.

The rearrangement links TRBV6-6 to TRBJ1-4; D might be TRBD1 (5 bases). The CDR3 totals 13 residues. Trimming removed 8 bases from V and 8 bases from J, with 15 bases in between. The germline CDR1 and CDR2 sequences are MNHNY and SVGAGI (reference sequence). The chain's CDR3 is CASRTPLEEKLFF. The CDR3 nucleotides are TGTGCCAGCCGGACACCCCTTGAGGAAAAACTGTTTTTT.

The rearrangement links TRBV9 to TRBJ1-4; possibly TRBD1 for D (5 bases). V was trimmed by 0 bases and J by 7 bases, leaving 13 bases between them. The length of the CDR3 is 15 residues. Germline V gene sequence: CDR1 SGDLS, CDR2 YYNGEE. The CDR3 protein is CASSVASGIGEKLFF. In DNA form, the CDR3 reads TGTGCCAGCAGCGTAGCCTCAGGGATCGGTGAAAAACTGTTTTTT.

This clone was observed a few times. The chain combines TRBV6-6 with TRBJ2-7; possible D gene TRBD1, 5 bases. CDR3 length: 13 amino acids. Trimming shortened V by 6 bases and J by 3 bases, and 12 bases separated the two germline ends. Germline V gene lookup returns CDR1 MNHNY and CDR2 SVGAGI (reference sequence). The CDR3 region is CASSSQGFYEQYF. The CDR3 bases are TGTGCCAGCAGCTCCCAGGGATTCTACGAGCAGTACTTC.

The CDR3 DNA reads TGTGCCAGCAGCGGCGGGACTAGCGAGACCTACGAGCAGTACTTC. Its translation: CASSGGTSETYEQYF. The chain links TRBV9 to TRBJ2-7; 10 nucleotides line up with TRBD2. This CDR3 region has 15 residues. Unmatched junction bases numbered 5, after V lost 3 bases and J lost 2 bases. Per the germline V gene, CDR1 is SGDLS and CDR2 is YYNGEE. Full variable domain (missing parts from reference TRBV9 and TRBJ2-7): DSGVTQTPKHLITATGQRVTLRCSPRSGDLSVYWYQQSLDQGLQFLIQYYNGEERAKGNILERFSAQQFPDLHSELNLSSLELGDSALYFCASSGGTSETYEQYFGPGTRLTVT.

The genes are TRBV3-1 (or the pseudogene TRBV3-2) and TRBJ2-3; D possibly corresponds to TRBD1 (6 bases). Germline assignment: CDR1 LGHDT and CDR2 YNNKEL (reference sequence). V lost 4 bases to trimming and J lost 6 bases, with 11 bases between them. The CDR3 is made up of 13 amino acids. The CDR3 reads CASSPAGVDTQYF. The DNA of the CDR3 is TGTGCCAGCAGCCCCGCAGGGGTCGATACGCAGTATTTT.